This T cell receptor (beta chain) was documented in a study of blood T cell repertoires in COVID-19. This CDR3 is 13 amino acids long. CDR1 is SGDLS, CDR2 YYNGEE, per germline. V was trimmed by 0 bases and J by 7 bases, leaving 10 bases between them. This table comes from immunoSEQ multiplex PCR, and its TCRdb copy is limited to in-frame clones, with some not included. The sample has around 290,000 clones; 88% are singletons. Input material: PBMCs or T cells enriched from blood (not recorded which). The source is a woman in her sixties in a cohort exposed to, infected with or recovered from COVID-19 (not recorded which). The chain couples TRBV9 to TRBJ1-2; the D gene is possibly TRBD1 (6 bases). CDR3 sequence: CASSVDQGSGYTF. The CDR3 DNA is TGTGCCAGCAGCGTAGATCAGGGGTCTGGCTACACCTTC.